These 9 T cell receptor beta chains originate from one sample sequenced in a study of blood T cell repertoires in COVID-19. TCRdb's copy holds only in-frame clones and misses some; the assay was immunoSEQ multiplex PCR. The table records about 58,000 clones, under 90% of them present only once. What was sequenced was peripheral blood. The receptors originated from a man in his forties with active COVID-19.

This sequence joins TRBV6-5 and TRBJ1-1, with D hard to call. Trimming removed 0 bases at V and 1 base at J, with 6 bases between. This CDR3 has 14 amino acids. Looked up from germline, CDR1 is MNHEY and CDR2 is SVGAGI. The CDR3 reads CASSYSTGNTEAFF. CDR3 DNA: TGTGCCAGCAGTTACTCGACTGGGAACACTGAAGCTTTCTTT.

The genes are TRBV28 and TRBJ2-5; D possibly corresponds to TRBD2 (5 bases). V lost 4 bases, J lost 5 bases, and 17 bases lay in between. Germline CDR1 is MDHEN and CDR2 is SYDVKM. The CDR3 spans 15 residues. CDR3 coding DNA: TGTGCCAGCAGTTCCCGGTGGGCCGGGGAGGAGACCCAGTACTTC. Amino acids: CASSSRWAGEETQYF.

The rearrangement links TRBV10-3 to TRBJ1-1, with 8 bases aligning to TRBD1. Germline V gene data show CDR1 as ENHRY and CDR2 as SYGVKD. Trimming cost V 6 bases and J 3 bases; bases outside gene matches: 6. This CDR3 is built from 14 residues. CDR3 in amino acids: CAIRGGQGYTEAFF. CDR3 in DNA: TGTGCCATCAGAGGAGGACAGGGCTACACTGAAGCTTTCTTT.

The chain uses TRBV10-3 and TRBJ2-5; TRBD2 matches at 10 bases. The CDR3 has 15 residues. Trimming cost V 4 bases and J 2 bases; bases outside gene matches: 4. The germline V gene has CDR1 ENHRY and CDR2 SYGVKD. CDR3 sequence (DNA): TGTGCCATCAGTGGGGGACTAGCGAGACAAGAGACCCAGTACTTC. Translated, it gives CAISGGLARQETQYF.

This clone came up once. The chain employs TRBV5-4 and TRBJ2-1, with 8 bases identical to TRBD1. The ends lost 3 bases at V and 7 bases at J; junction bases unmatched: 9. CDR3 length equals 15 residues. Germline lookup yields CDR1 SGHNT and CDR2 YYREEE (reference sequence). CDR3 coding DNA: TGTGCCAGCAGCTCACAGGGGGTTGGGGGGAATGAGCAGTTCTTC. Amino acid sequence: CASSSQGVGGNEQFF.

This rearrangement joins TRBV5-1 to TRBJ2-1; D is perhaps TRBD2 (6 bases). Germline V gives CDR1 SGHRS, CDR2 YFSETQ. Trimming stripped 4 bases from V and 5 bases from J, with 13 bases between. This CDR3 comprises 14 residues. This CDR3 is CASSPGVTHNEQFF. The CDR3 DNA reads TGCGCCAGCAGCCCGGGAGTTACCCACAATGAGCAGTTCTTC. The full variable domain, completed using reference TRBV5-1 and TRBJ2-1, is KAGVTQTPRYLIKTRGQQVTLSCSPISGHRSVSWYQQTPGQGLQFLFEYFSETQRNKGNFPGRFSGRQFSNSRSEMNVSTLELGDSALYLCASSPGVTHNEQFFGPGTRLTVL.

The chain uses TRBV2 and TRBJ2-3, with 7 bases identical to TRBD1. The germline gives CDR1 SNHLY, CDR2 FYNNEI. V dropped 4 bases and J dropped 3; count of bases not matched to a gene: 10. This CDR3 region has 16 residues. CDR3: CASSVITGVGTDTQYF. For the CDR3, the DNA is TGTGCCAGCAGTGTTATCACAGGGGTAGGAACAGATACGCAGTATTTT.

This clone appeared a single time. The chain couples TRBV4-1 to TRBJ1-1; no clear D gene. With 4 bases removed from V and 6 bases from J, the gap between germline ends came to 12 bases. Germline-derived CDR1 and CDR2 are MGHRA and YSYEKL. This CDR3 spans 13 amino acids. As DNA, the CDR3 is TGCGCCAGCAGCCCCACTTATGCGCCTGAAGCTTTCTTT. This translates into CASSPTYAPEAFF.

Here the CDR3 reads CATSDPGTGGEKLFF. CDR3 DNA sequence: TGTGCCACCAGTGACCCCGGGACAGGGGGTGAAAAACTGTTTTTT. This chain connects TRBV24-1 to TRBJ1-4; 11 bases align to TRBD1. In germline, CDR1 is KGHDR, CDR2 SFDVKD. This CDR3 spans 15 amino acids. The J segment lost 7 bases and the V segment lost 4 bases, leaving 4 bases of the junction unmatched.